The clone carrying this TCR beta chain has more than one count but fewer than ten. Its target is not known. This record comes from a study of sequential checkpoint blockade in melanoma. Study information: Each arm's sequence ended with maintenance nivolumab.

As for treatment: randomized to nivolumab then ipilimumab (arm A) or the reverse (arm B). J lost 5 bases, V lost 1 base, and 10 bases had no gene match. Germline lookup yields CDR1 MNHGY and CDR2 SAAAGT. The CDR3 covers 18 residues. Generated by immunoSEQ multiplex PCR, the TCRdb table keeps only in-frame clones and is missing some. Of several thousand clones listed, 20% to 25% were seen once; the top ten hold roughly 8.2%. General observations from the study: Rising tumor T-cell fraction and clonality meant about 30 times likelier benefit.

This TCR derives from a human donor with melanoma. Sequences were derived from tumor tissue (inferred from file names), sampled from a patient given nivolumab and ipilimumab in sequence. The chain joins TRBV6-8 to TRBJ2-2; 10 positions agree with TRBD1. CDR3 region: CASSYYRQGAASTGELFF. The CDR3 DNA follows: TGTGCCAGCAGTTACTACCGACAGGGGGCTGCGTCGACCGGGGAGCTGTTTTTT.